These 14 T cell receptor beta chains share one sample of origin, sequenced in a study of vaccination effects on CD4 cells after COVID-19. These receptors are not linked to any known antigen. TCRdb keeps only in-frame clones here, not all; method: immunoSEQ multiplex PCR. Of roughly 41,000 clones in the sample, over 65% are singletons; the top ten hold more than 13%. The ViraFEST assay expanded antigen-specific CD4+ T cells with viral peptide pools before sequencing. Following culture for 9 to 11 days, CD4+ T cells were isolated. Nucleocapsid antibodies were negative in the vaccine recipients, who had never had SARS-CoV-2 infection. Sequencing used CD4+ T cells from PBMCs cultured with HCoV-OC43 spike peptides, obtained before COVID-19 vaccination. Subset meaning: HCoV-OC43 spike overlapping peptide pool stimulation. Receptors originate from a human donor who received a COVID-19 vaccine.

This chain joins TRBV19 and TRBJ1-2, with D uncertain. The V and J ends lost 4 bases and 8 bases respectively, with 11 bases between them. Germline V CDR1 and CDR2: LNHDA, SQIVND (reference sequence). The CDR3 runs to 12 residues. As DNA, the CDR3 is TGTGCCAGTAGTACTCGGGCCCCGGGCTACACCTTC. Protein product: CASSTRAPGYTF.

This clone was observed a few times. The chain has TRBV11-2 and TRBJ2-7; 7 bases fit TRBD1. Trimming took 0 bases from V and 1 from J; bases not matched to a gene: 3. CDR1 is SGHAT, CDR2 FQNNGV, per germline. The CDR3 is made up of 15 amino acids. CDR3 in amino acids: CASSLEGTVSYEQYF. In DNA form, the CDR3 reads TGTGCCAGCAGCTTAGAGGGGACAGTATCCTACGAGCAGTACTTC.

The CDR3 nucleotides are TGTGCCAGCGGGAGTGTCCACAATGAGCAGTTCTTC. This codes for CASGSVHNEQFF. The rearrangement uses TRBV3-1 (or the pseudogene TRBV3-2) and TRBJ2-1, with D perhaps TRBD2 (5 bases). Germline assignment: CDR1 LGHDT and CDR2 YNNKEL (reference sequence). With 8 bases removed from V and 5 bases from J, the gap between germline ends came to 10 bases. The CDR3 length is 12 residues.

The chain uses TRBV7-2 and TRBJ1-6, with D possibly TRBD1 on 5 matching bases. This CDR3 region has 14 residues. Germline loops: CDR1 SGHTA, CDR2 FQGNSA. Between the trimmed V and J ends, which lost 8 bases and 6 bases, there was a span of 14 bases. The chain's CDR3 is CASEKGQANSPLHF. The CDR3 nucleotides read TGTGCCAGCGAAAAAGGACAAGCTAATTCACCCCTCCACTTT.

The chain couples TRBV6-5 to TRBJ1-2, with D possibly TRBD1 on 6 matching bases. The CDR3 loop spans 15 amino acids. Between the trimmed V and J ends, which lost 2 bases and 3 bases, there was a span of 13 bases. CDR1 and CDR2 from the germline V gene are MNHEY and SVGAGI. The CDR3 sequence: CASSYGGLMDYGYTF. Written as DNA, the CDR3 is TGTGCCAGCAGTTACGGGGGGCTAATGGACTATGGCTACACCTTC.

This clone was seen repeatedly, ten times or more. The V call is TRBV3-1 (or the pseudogene TRBV3-2), the J call TRBJ2-3, with 9 bases lining up with TRBD2. V lost 3 bases, J lost 2 bases, and 3 bases stayed unmatched. This CDR3 spans 15 amino acids. From germline, CDR1 is LGHDT and CDR2 YNNKEL (reference sequence). The CDR3 sequence is CASSQVAGVTDTQYF. Written as DNA, the CDR3 is TGTGCCAGCAGCCAGGTAGCGGGGGTCACAGATACGCAGTATTTT.

This chain uses TRBV6-6 with TRBJ2-7; 10 nucleotides line up with TRBD1. From germline, CDR1 is MNHNY and CDR2 SVGAGI (reference sequence). The V and J ends lost 5 bases and 1 base, in that order; junction bases with no gene match: 14. CDR3 length equals 18 residues. The CDR3 region is CASSRRIRDRGKSYEQYF. Written as DNA, the CDR3 is TGTGCCAGCAGTCGTCGAATCCGGGACAGGGGAAAATCCTACGAGCAGTACTTC.

This chain uses TRBV7-2 with TRBJ2-7; no definite D call. This CDR3 has 15 amino acids. Germline values: CDR1 SGHTA, CDR2 FQGNSA. V was trimmed by 5 bases and J by 4 bases, leaving 18 bases between them. CDR3 bases: TGTGCCAGCAGCCAACCTCCGAGCAGTACTTACGAGCAGTACTTC. Translation: CASSQPPSSTYEQYF.

The genes are TRBV6-5 and TRBJ1-5; D not resolved. In germline, CDR1 is MNHEY, CDR2 SVGAGI. Trimming left V 3 bases short and J 9 bases short, with 18 bases between. This CDR3 comprises 15 residues. The CDR3 DNA sequence: TGTGCCAGCAGTTATACCCGTGGGTCCGGGCGGCCCCAGCATTTT. Translating it yields CASSYTRGSGRPQHF.

V gene TRBV15 combines with J gene TRBJ2-7; D is uncertain. Germline V CDR1 and CDR2: LNHNV, YYDKDF (reference sequence). This CDR3 is built from 12 residues. The V gene lost 0 bases and the J gene lost 1 base, with 1 base spanning the gap. The CDR3 here is CATSRDSYEQYF. CDR3 nucleotide sequence: TGTGCCACCAGCAGAGATTCCTACGAGCAGTACTTC.

The chain carries TRBV5-6 and TRBJ1-5, with unresolved D. Germline CDR1 is SGHDT and CDR2 is YYEEEE. The CDR3 has 15 amino acids. Trimming removed 4 bases at V and 3 bases at J, with 14 bases between. CDR3 DNA sequence: TGTGCCAGCAGCCCGGCAGGCGGGGTCAATCAGCCCCAGCATTTT. This translates into CASSPAGGVNQPQHF.

V and J are TRBV2 and TRBJ1-2; D not resolved. Between the trimmed V and J ends, which lost 5 bases and 8 bases, there was a span of 15 bases. The CDR3 contains 13 residues. In germline, CDR1 is SNHLY, CDR2 FYNNEI. This chain's CDR3 is CASSFPGPGGYTF. CDR3 DNA sequence: TGTGCCAGCAGTTTCCCGGGCCCGGGAGGCTACACCTTC. The complete variable domain, with remaining parts taken from reference TRBV2 and TRBJ1-2, reads EPEVTQTPSHQVTQMGQEVILRCVPISNHLYFYWYRQILGQKVEFLVSFYNNEISEKSEIFDDQFSVERPDGSNFTLKIRSTKLEDSAMYFCASSFPGPGGYTFGSGTRLTVV.

The V call is TRBV7-9, the J call TRBJ1-2; 10 bases match TRBD1. The V gene's germline CDR1 is SEHNR and CDR2 FQNEAQ (reference sequence). The CDR3 is 15 residues long. With V trimmed by 6 bases and J by 8 bases, 12 bases remained unmatched. The CDR3 coding sequence is TGTGCCAGCAGTTTGACAGGGGGCTCTCGTAGCGGCTACACCTTC. Translating gives CASSLTGGSRSGYTF.

This clone was observed a handful of times. The rearrangement uses TRBV7-7 and TRBJ2-2; no reliable D call. Germline assignment: CDR1 SSHAT and CDR2 FNYEAQ (reference sequence). V was cut by 5 bases and J by 5 bases, with 6 bases left in between. This CDR3 has 12 amino acids. CDR3 residues: CASSPWTGELFF. The CDR3 DNA reads TGTGCCAGCAGCCCCTGGACCGGGGAGCTGTTTTTT.